A single sample is the source of the 19 T cell receptor beta chains below, sequenced in a study of blood T cell repertoires in COVID-19 (TCRdb year 2020). The method behind the library was the immunoSEQ multiplex PCR assay. TCRdb stores this immuneACCESS table with in-frame sequences only. Part of the clones is absent; in the studies checked, under half of the shortfall reflects unresolved V genes, and no reason is known for the rest. The sample includes 300,000 to 350,000 clones, with roughly 86% observed a single time. Of the sample, approximately 9.9% falls within the top ten clones. Sequencing was performed on peripheral blood. All receptors come from a man aged 25-45 years with COVID-19, enrolled during active disease.

As concerns this clone: This sample includes further DNA sequences coding for the same CDR3. V usage is TRBV4-1 and J usage is TRBJ2-7; 11 bases are shared with TRBD1. CDR1 MGHRA and CDR2 YSYEKL come from the germline V gene. V lost 3 bases and J lost 2; bases outside the gene matches: 0. The CDR3 runs to 14 residues. In DNA, the CDR3 is TGCGCCAGCAGCCAGGGACAGGGGGCCTACGAGCAGTACTTC. The encoded protein is CASSQGQGAYEQYF.

This chain uses TRBV30 with TRBJ2-7, with D tentatively TRBD1 (6 bases). The CDR3 totals 13 residues. Germline lookup yields CDR1 GTSNPN and CDR2 SVGIG (reference sequence). The ends were cut back, 3 bases at V and 6 bases at J, with 15 bases in the middle. CDR3 bases: TGTGCCTGGAGCCGGACAGAAACGGGCGAGCAGTACTTC. Amino acid sequence: CAWSRTETGEQYF.

The chain couples TRBV11-2 to TRBJ2-7, with D perhaps matching TRBD2 (5 bases). This CDR3 has 16 residues. Trimming left V 0 bases short and J 2 bases short, with 14 bases between. Germline V lookup: CDR1 SGHAT, CDR2 FQNNGV. The CDR3 DNA is TGTGCCAGCAGCTTAGAGGGAGCCCGCCGTCCCTACGAGCAGTACTTC. As protein: CASSLEGARRPYEQYF.

The V and J genes are TRBV24-1 and TRBJ2-3; D is possibly TRBD2 (7 bases). The germline CDR1 and CDR2 sequences are KGHDR and SFDVKD. V lost 5 bases and J 0 bases, leaving 11 bases between the germline ends. This CDR3 spans 15 amino acids. The DNA of the CDR3 is TGTGCCACCAGTGGGGGGCGGGGGAGCACAGATACGCAGTATTTT. Residues: CATSGGRGSTDTQYF.

This clone was detected once. The chain uses TRBV27 and TRBJ1-2; 8 bases align to TRBD1. Trimming took 3 bases from V and 4 from J; bases not matched to a gene: 1. The CDR3 sequence is 13 residues long. Germline loops: CDR1 MNHEY, CDR2 SMNVEV (reference sequence). CDR3 sequence (DNA): TGTGCCAGCAGTTTTCAGGGGGCCTATGGCTACACCTTC. Its translation: CASSFQGAYGYTF.

This sequence joins TRBV4-1 and TRBJ1-2; 9 nucleotides line up with TRBD1. The CDR3 spans 15 residues. With V trimmed by 4 bases and J by 3 bases, 6 bases remained unmatched. Germline CDR1 reads MGHRA; CDR2 reads YSYEKL. The CDR3 here is CASSPPGQGHYGYTF. CDR3 DNA: TGCGCCAGCAGCCCCCCGGGACAGGGACACTATGGCTACACCTTC.

The CDR3 sequence: CASSLAGLPENIQYF. DNA for the CDR3: TGCGCCAGCAGCTTGGCAGGTCTTCCAGAAAACATTCAGTACTTC. The chain couples TRBV5-1 to TRBJ2-4; D uncertain. The V end lost 0 bases, the J end lost 5 bases, and 12 bases lay between the germline ends. The germline CDR1 and CDR2 sequences are SGHRS and YFSETQ. The length of the CDR3 is 15 residues.

The gene calls are TRBV2 and TRBJ2-5; TRBD2 is a possible D gene (7 bases). Germline assignment: CDR1 SNHLY and CDR2 FYNNEI. V was cut by 6 bases and J by 2 bases, with 13 bases left in between. The CDR3 extends over 14 amino acids. CDR3 bases: TGTGCCAGCAGGGGAGGGGGTGGTCAAGAGACCCAGTACTTC. Translated, it gives CASRGGGGQETQYF. Drawing the rest from reference TRBV2 and TRBJ2-5, the complete variable domain is EPEVTQTPSHQVTQMGQEVILRCVPISNHLYFYWYRQILGQKVEFLVSFYNNEISEKSEIFDDQFSVERPDGSNFTLKIRSTKLEDSAMYFCASRGGGGQETQYFGPGTRLLVL.

The chain carries TRBV27 and TRBJ1-2; TRBD1 matches at 9 bases. This CDR3 spans 15 amino acids. Germline V lookup: CDR1 MNHEY, CDR2 SMNVEV (reference sequence). V was clipped by 3 bases and J by 3 bases; unmatched bases: 5. CDR3 bases: TGTGCCAGCAGTTTTACAGGGGGCGCGGACTATGGCTACACCTTC. As protein: CASSFTGGADYGYTF.

The V call is TRBV28, the J call TRBJ1-4, with 8 bases aligning to TRBD1. Germline CDR1 and CDR2: MDHEN and SYDVKM. CDR3 length: 15 residues. Unmatched junction bases numbered 9, after V lost 5 bases and J lost 7 bases. The CDR3 reads CASSTFRGPGEKLFF. CDR3 sequence (DNA): TGTGCCAGCAGTACGTTCAGGGGGCCAGGTGAAAAACTGTTTTTT.

The chain couples TRBV9 to TRBJ1-4; a weak D match, TRBD1 (5 bases). This CDR3 is 18 amino acids long. Germline CDR1 and CDR2: SGDLS and YYNGEE. The ends were cut back, 1 base at V and 4 bases at J, with 20 bases in the middle. The CDR3 loop is CASSVNSDRPADNEKLFF. DNA for the CDR3: TGTGCCAGCAGCGTAAACTCCGACAGACCCGCGGATAATGAAAAACTGTTTTTT.

Regarding this clone: Other nucleotide sequences from this sample produce the same CDR3. The V call is TRBV7-2, the J call TRBJ1-2; possible D gene TRBD1, 6 bases. V was cut by 5 bases and J by 2 bases, with 9 bases left in between. Germline CDR1 is SGHTA and CDR2 is FQGNSA. CDR3 length: 13 amino acids. This chain's CDR3 is CASSPDRNYGYTF. CDR3 nucleotides: TGTGCCAGCAGCCCGGACAGAAACTATGGCTACACCTTC.

The V call is TRBV30, the J call TRBJ1-1, with D unclear. The germline V gene has CDR1 GTSNPN and CDR2 SVGIG (reference sequence). The V end was cut by 3 bases, the J end by 5 bases, with 13 bases between. The CDR3 is 13 amino acids. The CDR3 reads CAWRSEGWTEAFF. The CDR3 DNA reads as TGTGCCTGGAGGTCAGAGGGATGGACTGAAGCTTTCTTT.

The CDR3 DNA reads TGTGCCAGCAGTTTTGCCACAGGGGGCCTCTACAATGAGCAGTTCTTC. The encoded protein is CASSFATGGLYNEQFF. The chain links TRBV27 to TRBJ2-1, with TRBD1 matching 9 bases. CDR3 length: 16 amino acids. V lost 3 bases and J lost 3; bases outside the gene matches: 6. Looked up from germline, CDR1 is MNHEY and CDR2 is SMNVEV (reference sequence).

This chain joins TRBV15 and TRBJ1-1, with no clear D. Germline CDR1 is LNHNV and CDR2 is YYDKDF (reference sequence). The CDR3 has 14 amino acids. V was trimmed by 6 bases and J by 0 bases, leaving 11 bases between them. This CDR3 reads CATREAFMNTEAFF. CDR3 sequence (DNA): TGTGCCACCAGAGAGGCTTTCATGAACACTGAAGCTTTCTTT.

The genes are TRBV28 and TRBJ1-5; the D gene is possibly TRBD1 (6 bases). Germline V gene sequence: CDR1 MDHEN, CDR2 SYDVKM. Trimming took 5 bases from V and 0 from J, leaving 23 bases between them. CDR3 length equals 19 residues. CDR3 bases: TGTGCCAGCAGTCTCCCGATTAGTAGGGGGGGGGATAGCAATCAGCCCCAGCATTTT. Encoded protein: CASSLPISRGGDSNQPQHF.

CDR3 sequence reads: CASSHPEERETQYF. CDR3 DNA sequence: TGTGCCAGCTCACACCCGGAGGAGAGGGAGACCCAGTACTTC. The chain combines TRBV18 with TRBJ2-5, with D tentatively TRBD2 (5 bases). The V gene lost 4 bases and the J gene lost 5 bases, with 14 bases spanning the gap. This CDR3 comprises 14 residues. From germline, CDR1 is KGHSH and CDR2 LQKENI.

The chain employs TRBV11-2 and TRBJ1-1, with 7 bases lining up with TRBD1. This CDR3 has 15 amino acids. Looked up from germline, CDR1 is SGHAT and CDR2 is FQNNGV. V was pared by 5 bases and J by 9 bases, with 15 bases of the junction left unmatched. The chain's CDR3 is CASSPSGITDRKAFF. For the CDR3, the DNA is TGTGCCAGCAGCCCCTCAGGGATCACGGACAGGAAAGCTTTCTTT.

This clone has a single count. The V call is TRBV15, the J call TRBJ1-4, with 9 positions matching TRBD1. CDR1 is LNHNV, CDR2 YYDKDF, per germline (reference sequence). V shed 2 bases, J shed 7 bases, and the junction held 17 bases outside the gene matches. This CDR3 contains 19 residues. DNA of the CDR3: TGTGCCACCAGCAGACCAGATGCCGGGACAGGGAGATTTAGTGAAAAACTGTTTTTT. Amino acids: CATSRPDAGTGRFSEKLFF.